This T cell receptor (beta chain) was identified in a study of blood T cell repertoires in COVID-19. Study-wide context: Both acute and convalescent COVID-19 samples were obtained from the United States, Italy and Spain. PBMCs, B-cell-depleted T cells, or T cells were the source of the cDNA or gDNA that made up the material.

Methods used by the authors: Reference gene primers were amplified, and this amplification served to estimate nucleated cell counts. Only in-frame clones appear in the TCRdb table, and some are missing; sequencing was by immunoSEQ multiplex PCR. V, J and clone size reflect that table, while D and trimming were determined from the DNA. The sample includes about 57,000 clones, 82% of them seen just once. This CDR3 is 16 amino acids long. Germline lookup yields CDR1 KGHSH and CDR2 LQKENI. Between the trimmed V and J ends, which lost 3 bases and 7 bases, there was a span of 18 bases. Sequencing used peripheral blood. This TCR derives from a woman aged 80 or over with acute or convalescent COVID-19. The chain uses TRBV18 and TRBJ2-2; D may be TRBD1 (5 bases). In DNA form, the CDR3 reads TGTGCCAGCTCACCCCAAGGGGTCCCCCCCCTCGGGGAGCTGTTTTTT. This encodes CASSPQGVPPLGELFF. The variable domain in full, completed from reference TRBV18 and TRBJ2-2, reads NAGVMQNPRHLVRRRGQEARLRCSPMKGHSHVYWYRQLPEEGLKFMVYLQKENIIDESGMPKERFSAEFPKEGPSILRIQQVVRGDSAAYFCASSPQGVPPLGELFFGEGSRLTVL.